These T cell receptor beta chains were read from a single sample in a study of OX40 agonist ivuxolimab in advanced cancers. The repertoire was sequenced with immunoSEQ multiplex PCR; TCRdb's copy has only in-frame clones and lacks some. In the table there are roughly 56,000 clones, around 82% of which are singletons. The sample was CD4+ or CD8+ T cells sorted from blood, taken in a trial of the OX40 agonist ivuxolimab. Receptors were obtained from an adult with an advanced solid tumor such as melanoma, head and neck, liver or kidney cancer. Both conserved end residues are part of each CDR3. The D gene is left open where the match is weak. A row's size may be missing; if present it is once, few, many or a size class.

J,size,D,V,length,CDR3,DNA
TRBJ2-3,.,.,TRBV7-9,13,CASSLHGLDTQYF,TGTGCCAGCAGCTTACACGGATTAGATACGCAGTATTTT
TRBJ1-3,once,TRBD1,TRBV7-2,16,CASSLGGTGTGNTIYF,TGTGCCAGCAGCTTAGGCGGGACAGGGACTGGAAACACCATATATTTT
TRBJ2-3,.,.,TRBV5-1,16,CASSPGGTRSTDTQYF,TGCGCCAGCAGCCCGGGGGGCACCAGGAGCACAGATACGCAGTATTTT
TRBJ2-3,.,.,TRBV15,15,CATSRETPGRDTQYF,TGTGCCACCAGCAGAGAAACCCCAGGGCGCGATACGCAGTATTTT
TRBJ1-2,few,TRBD1,TRBV9,17,CASSFTKGQGADYGYTF,TGTGCCAGCAGCTTCACTAAGGGACAGGGGGCGGACTATGGCTACACCTTC
TRBJ1-1,few,.,TRBV19,11,CASSLGTSAFF,TGTGCCAGTAGCTTAGGGACCTCAGCTTTCTTT
TRBJ2-5,few,TRBD1,TRBV7-2,15,CASSSNRGSEETQYF,TGTGCCAGCAGCTCCAACAGGGGGTCTGAAGAGACCCAGTACTTC
TRBJ1-1,.,.,TRBV5-8,14,CASSLGHLNTEAFF,TGTGCCAGCAGCTTGGGACACCTAAACACTGAAGCTTTCTTT
TRBJ1-4,few,.,TRBV7-9,17,CASSFYGSHPTNEKLFF,TGTGCCAGCAGCTTCTATGGCTCCCACCCAACTAATGAAAAACTGTTTTTT
TRBJ1-5,.,TRBD1,TRBV5-6,16,CASSRPRQGPNQPQHF,TGTGCCAGCAGCCGCCCTCGACAGGGACCCAATCAGCCCCAGCATTTT
TRBJ2-4,.,.,TRBV19,16,CASSIPTGTTKNIQYF,TGTGCCAGTAGTATACCCACAGGGACGACCAAAAACATTCAGTACTTC
TRBJ1-6,few,TRBD1,TRBV7-2,15,CASSLKGTGDSPLHF,TGTGCCAGCAGCCTTAAGGGGACAGGGGATTCACCCCTCCACTTT
TRBJ1-4,.,TRBD1,TRBV30,15,CAWSVMGQGNEKLFF,TGTGCCTGGAGTGTAATGGGACAGGGTAATGAAAAACTGTTTTTT
TRBJ2-2,.,TRBD2,TRBV7-3,16,CASSFSGRSTSGELFF,TGTGCCAGCAGCTTTAGCGGGCGTTCTACTAGCGGGGAGCTGTTTTTT
TRBJ2-1,.,.,TRBV11-3,15,CASSLEGAPDNEQFF,TGTGCCAGCAGCTTGGAGGGGGCGCCGGACAATGAGCAGTTCTTC
TRBJ1-6,once,TRBD1,TRBV6-5,13,CASRTGFNSPLHF,TGTGCCAGCAGGACAGGGTTCAATTCACCCCTCCACTTT
TRBJ2-7,.,TRBD2,TRBV30,11,CAWTGGYEQYF,TGTGCCTGGACCGGGGGGTACGAGCAGTACTTC
TRBJ1-6,.,TRBD1,TRBV6-5,12,CASSDRETPLHF,TGTGCCAGCAGTGACAGGGAAACGCCCCTCCACTTT
TRBJ2-2,.,.,TRBV19,13,CAIERTNTGELFF,TGTGCCATTGAGCGAACAAACACCGGGGAGCTGTTTTTT
TRBJ1-2,.,.,TRBV5-1,14,CASSLPRANYGYTF,TGCGCCAGCAGCTTGCCTCGTGCTAACTATGGCTACACCTTC
TRBJ2-5,.,.,TRBV5-1,14,CASSSRTDQETQYF,TGCGCCAGCAGCTCCCGGACAGACCAAGAGACCCAGTACTTC
TRBJ2-3,.,TRBD1,TRBV4-3,15,CASSQSYRGPDTQYF,TGCGCCAGCAGCCAATCCTACAGGGGGCCGGATACGCAGTATTTT
TRBJ1-5,.,.,TRBV27,15,CASSLWGYGNQPQHF,TGTGCCAGCAGTTTATGGGGCTACGGCAATCAGCCCCAGCATTTT
TRBJ1-2,.,.,TRBV6-1,13,CAVKPPSNYGYTF,TGTGCCGTCAAGCCCCCGAGTAACTATGGCTACACCTTC
TRBJ1-5,.,TRBD1,TRBV18,14,CASSQQGWNQPQHF,TGTGCCAGCTCGCAACAGGGGTGGAATCAGCCCCAGCATTTT
TRBJ1-2,.,TRBD1,TRBV7-2,14,CASSLTGGGYGYTF,TGTGCCAGCAGCTTAACAGGGGGCGGCTATGGCTACACCTTC
TRBJ1-4,.,.,TRBV9,15,CASSVSAGTNEKLFF,TGTGCCAGCAGCGTTAGTGCGGGAACTAATGAAAAACTGTTTTTT
TRBJ2-2,.,.,TRBV19,16,CASSPRRRANTGELFF,TGTGCCAGTAGTCCAAGGAGAAGGGCGAACACCGGGGAGCTGTTTTTT
TRBJ1-4,.,TRBD1,TRBV5-1,14,CASSDPGQGAILFF,TGCGCCAGCAGCGACCCGGGACAGGGGGCAATACTGTTTTTT
TRBJ1-1,.,.,TRBV7-8,15,CASSLRGHMNTEAFF,TGTGCCAGCAGCTTACGAGGACACATGAACACTGAAGCTTTCTTT
TRBJ2-2,.,TRBD2,TRBV2,16,CASSEWGLANTGELFF,TGTGCCAGCAGTGAGTGGGGACTAGCGAACACCGGGGAGCTGTTTTTT
TRBJ1-2,.,.,TRBV6-1,14,CASRARRGNYGYTF,TGTGCCAGCAGGGCCCGACGGGGGAACTATGGCTACACCTTC
TRBJ1-3,.,.,TRBV7-2,15,CASSATRSSGNTIYF,TGTGCCAGCAGCGCCACAAGAAGCTCTGGAAACACCATATATTTT
TRBJ2-5,.,TRBD1,TRBV7-3,16,CASSFRGTGSGETQYF,TGTGCCAGCAGCTTTAGGGGGACAGGGTCAGGGGAGACCCAGTACTTC
TRBJ2-7,.,TRBD1,TRBV28,15,CASSFSGTGGGEQYF,TGTGCCAGCAGTTTTAGTGGGACAGGGGGTGGCGAGCAGTACTTC
TRBJ1-5,few,.,TRBV28,12,CASKGPNQPQHF,TGTGCCAGCAAGGGGCCCAATCAGCCCCAGCATTTT
TRBJ2-1,.,TRBD2,TRBV5-1,15,CASSSLAGNYNEQFF,TGCGCCAGCAGCTCCCTAGCGGGAAACTACAATGAGCAGTTCTTC
TRBJ1-2,once,.,TRBV6-6,15,CASSYSRGGGYGYTF,TGTGCCAGCAGTTACTCGAGGGGAGGGGGCTATGGCTACACCTTC
TRBJ2-1,once,.,TRBV5-1,14,CASSGGRSYNEQFF,TGCGCCAGCAGCGGGGGGAGATCCTACAATGAGCAGTTCTTC
TRBJ2-3,.,TRBD2,TRBV29-1,14,CSAAGAGGTDTQYF,TGCAGCGCCGCCGGGGCGGGAGGCACAGATACGCAGTATTTT
TRBJ1-4,.,.,TRBV18,16,CASSPSGLTLNEKLFF,TGTGCCAGCTCACCCTCGGGACTCACACTTAATGAAAAACTGTTTTTT
TRBJ2-1,.,.,TRBV6-1,14,CASTPGQLYNEQFF,TGTGCCAGCACCCCGGGACAATTGTACAATGAGCAGTTCTTC
TRBJ2-2,.,.,TRBV5-1,12,CASTENTGELFF,TGCGCCAGCACCGAGAACACCGGGGAGCTGTTTTTT
TRBJ1-1,.,.,TRBV18,15,CASSRVGMRNTEAFF,TGTGCCAGCTCCCGCGTTGGGATGCGGAACACTGAAGCTTTCTTT
TRBJ2-1,.,TRBD2,TRBV4-1,16,CASSHPSGNKFYEQFF,TGCGCCAGCAGCCACCCAAGCGGGAATAAGTTCTATGAGCAGTTCTTC
TRBJ2-5,.,TRBD2,TRBV5-1,15,CATQLPSGSGETQYF,TGCGCCACCCAGCTCCCTAGCGGGAGTGGGGAGACCCAGTACTTC
TRBJ2-5,.,.,TRBV6-6,13,CASSRGLWETQYF,TGTGCCAGCAGTCGAGGGCTCTGGGAGACCCAGTACTTC
TRBJ2-7,.,.,TRBV5-4,16,CASSFTKKRGTYEQYF,TGTGCCAGCAGCTTCACGAAGAAAAGGGGAACGTACGAGCAGTACTTC
TRBJ1-2,.,.,TRBV10-3,16,CAISVGLYGANYGYTF,TGTGCCATCAGTGTGGGCTTATACGGAGCTAACTATGGCTACACCTTC
TRBJ1-1,.,TRBD1,TRBV27,15,CASSFYRGADTEAFF,TGTGCCAGCAGTTTTTACAGGGGGGCTGACACTGAAGCTTTCTTT
TRBJ2-1,.,TRBD2,TRBV7-2,19,CASSLAFGTTFSSYNEQFF,TGTGCCAGCAGCTTAGCGTTCGGGACTACCTTTAGCTCCTACAATGAGCAGTTCTTC
TRBJ2-1,.,TRBD2,TRBV4-2,19,CASSLRARSGGSSYNEQFF,TGTGCCAGCAGCCTCCGGGCTCGAAGTGGCGGGAGCTCCTACAATGAGCAGTTCTTC
TRBJ1-6,.,.,TRBV6-6,13,CASSYRGGSPLHF,TGTGCCAGCAGTTACAGGGGGGGTTCACCCCTCCACTTT
TRBJ2-5,.,TRBD1,TRBV10-3,15,CAISGGQGDGETQYF,TGTGCCATCAGTGGGGGGCAGGGGGACGGAGAGACCCAGTACTTC
TRBJ1-5,.,.,TRBV19,15,CASGEQPLSNQPQHF,TGTGCCAGTGGGGAACAGCCCCTTAGCAATCAGCCCCAGCATTTT
TRBJ1-1,few,TRBD1,TRBV5-6,13,CASSLDRGTEAFF,TGTGCCAGCAGCTTGGACAGGGGAACTGAAGCTTTCTTT
TRBJ1-3,.,TRBD1,TRBV7-9,15,CASSHEGQGFTTIYF,TGTGCCAGCAGCCACGAGGGACAGGGATTTACCACCATATATTTT